This paragraph covers one T cell receptor (beta chain) sequence. The antigen is not known. Losses at the gene ends were 0 bases for V and 2 bases for J; bases not matched to a gene: 10. Germline V CDR1 and CDR2: LNHNV, YYDKDF (reference sequence). The CDR3 consists of 20 residues. The source of the sample is a study of CD4+ T cells in melanoma. This table comes from immunoSEQ multiplex PCR, and its TCRdb copy is limited to in-frame clones, with some not included. The table records some 14,000 clones, around 80% of them present only once. General study findings and limits: A reported correlation linked neoantigen-specific CD4+ T cells to CD8+, macrophage and B cell function. Diverse differentiation states were reported for melanoma neoantigen-specific CD4+ T cells.

The rearrangement joins TRBV15 to TRBJ2-6, with 10 bases matching TRBD1. The sample taken for sequencing was cells from a culture (not recorded whether cultured in vitro). This receptor was obtained from a human donor with melanoma. For the CDR3, the DNA is TGTGCCACCAGCAGAGAGACGGACAGGGGGTTGGTCGCTGGGGCCAACGTCCTGACTTTC. This encodes CATSRETDRGLVAGANVLTF.